This is a list of T cell receptor beta chains from one sample in a study of shared clonotypes between healthy human individuals. Data came from immunoSEQ multiplex PCR; TCRdb stores just in-frame clones and leaves some out. This table has roughly 2,300,000 clones, around 93% appearing once. The sequenced sample consisted of naive CD4+ T cells from PBMCs. The receptors here all came from a man aged 18 to 29 in good health. Some clones in this sample may be carry-over from other donors' samples. Both conserved end residues are part of each CDR3. A D gene is named only where the DNA matches it firmly. Clone sizes are given selectively: once, few, many, or a class where the clone is expanded.

V gene	D gene	clone size	J gene	CDR3 DNA	CDR3 protein
TRBV5-8	.	.	TRBJ1-2	TGTGCCAGCAGCTCTTTTAAGGCCACCTTC	CASSSFKATF
TRBV28	.	.	TRBJ1-2	TGTGCCAGCGAGCCTCTCCAGGGGAGAGCGAGCTATGGCTACACCTTC	CASEPLQGRASYGYTF
TRBV7-3	.	few	TRBJ2-1	TGTGCCAGCAGCTCGGTCGAGTTAGGGTCCTACAATGAGCAGTTCTTC	CASSSVELGSYNEQFF
TRBV7-2	.	.	TRBJ2-2	TGTGCCAGCAGCTTCAGGGGCACCGGGGAGCTGTTTTTT	CASSFRGTGELFF
TRBV29-1	.	.	TRBJ2-1	TGCAGCGTTGGGCCTAGCGACTCCTACAATGAGCAGTTCTTC	CSVGPSDSYNEQFF
TRBV18	TRBD1	.	TRBJ2-5	TGTGCCAGCTCACCTGTGGACAGGTTCGAGACCCAGTACTTC	CASSPVDRFETQYF
TRBV19	.	few	TRBJ2-2	TGTGCCAGTAGTGTCAACACCGGGGAGCTGTTTTTT	CASSVNTGELFF
TRBV10-1	TRBD2	.	TRBJ2-7	TGCGCCAGCAGACGACTAGCGGGAGAGGACGAGCAGTACTTC	CASRRLAGEDEQYF
TRBV11-3	TRBD1	.	TRBJ1-4	TGTGCCAGCAGCTCCCGGACAGGGGAGAATGAAAAACTGTTTTTT	CASSSRTGENEKLFF
TRBV19	.	.	TRBJ1-5	TGTGCCAGTAGTACAGACGGACTTAGGTCCCTAATGCCCCAGCATTTT	CASSTDGLRSLMPQHF